A selection of T cell receptor beta chains follows, all from one sample in a study of Graves' ophthalmopathy and Graves' hyperthyroidism. TCRdb re-derived calls from the multiplex PCR reads in MiXCR, one entry per CDR3 protein. The sample has hundreds of thousands of distinct CDR3 sequences; approximately 21% are singletons. The sample consisted of peripheral blood. Receptors originate from a woman between 18 and 29 years old with stable Graves' hyperthyroidism. Some clones in this sample may be carry-over from other donors' samples. Each CDR3 is given without its conserved first and last residue. Each record gives: V gene, CDR3 protein.

V: TRBV6-1; CDR3: ASTTPGLQAQY
V: TRBV12-3/TRBV12-4; CDR3: ASSVRGTVNTEAF
V: TRBV6-1; CDR3: ASHPRVLGFPSYEQY
V: TRBV20-1; CDR3: SAREDGYT
V: TRBV20-1; CDR3: SSKEGDRGNQPQH
V: TRBV5-1; CDR3: ASSYLAGENIQY
V: TRBV20-1; CDR3: SARTDWVTEQY
V: TRBV6-1; CDR3: ASSPYFGGYQPQH
V: TRBV7-2; CDR3: ASSLMVDQPQH
V: TRBV27; CDR3: ASSLHDGAYGYT
V: TRBV7-3; CDR3: ASSLSREKLIETQY
V: TRBV2; CDR3: ASTPRGRSSGNTIY
V: TRBV6-5; CDR3: ASSYGGASYEQY
V: TRBV30; CDR3: AWIAGPAEAF
V: TRBV4-3; CDR3: ASSQDSGRGQPQH
V: TRBV6-1; CDR3: ASHIRGDEAF
V: TRBV12-3/TRBV12-4; CDR3: ASSLQGVVETQY
V: TRBV12-3/TRBV12-4; CDR3: ASSLTFNPTSYGYT
V: TRBV28; CDR3: ASGWGIYGYT
V: TRBV5-5; CDR3: ASSLAGTVVSEAF
V: TRBV7-2; CDR3: ASSWKVVAEQY
V: TRBV7-2; CDR3: AIKGTDVNGYT
V: TRBV6-1; CDR3: ASSGRGTSSYEQY
V: TRBV10-3; CDR3: AISDPSIAGGSDWETQY
V: TRBV15; CDR3: ATSREDRARGSPLH
V: TRBV6-5; CDR3: ASSYLSETDATYEQY
V: TRBV3-1; CDR3: ASSHILRGQLNTEAF
V: TRBV2; CDR3: ASSEGLAEGETQY
V: TRBV24-1; CDR3: ATSDPVTSGAFTDTQY
V: TRBV29-1; CDR3: SVFGTSNYEQY
V: TRBV2; CDR3: ASSGPTGHPNYGYT
V: TRBV29-1; CDR3: SVEEDLGAF
V: TRBV10-3; CDR3: AISYDRGTQETQY
V: TRBV6-1; CDR3: ASRGAAQAF
V: TRBV28; CDR3: ASSSLQGGKGAEAF
V: TRBV6-1; CDR3: ASSEAGRGGHVWIGELF
V: TRBV5-1; CDR3: ASSVPTGAETQY
V: TRBV6-5; CDR3: ASSYPRDSFYEQY
V: TRBV5-1; CDR3: ASSIGTVTYEQY
V: TRBV28; CDR3: ASSSLRRGLSDTQY
V: TRBV18; CDR3: ASSPPSGVRQETQY
V: TRBV6-1; CDR3: ASSPPGQANTEAF
V: TRBV28; CDR3: ASSLGNARTEQY
V: TRBV11-3; CDR3: ASSPRWGAGELF
V: TRBV2; CDR3: ASSDPLGPLGGNTIY
V: TRBV20-1; CDR3: SASLAAGHYNSPLH
V: TRBV6-1; CDR3: ASSVRDRGLNSPLH
V: TRBV5-1; CDR3: ASSLNPGSGTEAF
V: TRBV12-3/TRBV12-4; CDR3: ASSSGRIRLYQETQY
V: TRBV20-1; CDR3: SARDRARAMRETQY
V: TRBV6-1; CDR3: ATTGTDSYEQY
V: TRBV12-3/TRBV12-4; CDR3: ASSLNDGGDGYT
V: TRBV19; CDR3: ASSGGHVDSPLH
V: TRBV27; CDR3: ASRTGYYSPLH